This TCR beta chain appears in the sequencing data of a study of CD8+ T cells in alopecia areata. On the study more broadly: People stayed on tofacitinib for 6 to 18 months, then stopped the drug for 6 months. Findings and caveats of the study: Scalp specimens additionally yield sequences from normal skin's resident alphabeta T cells. Mice gave a clearer picture of TCR sharing than patients did, possibly for HLA-related reasons.

RNA extraction was followed by reverse transcription into cDNA, which acted as the sequencing template. Repertoires were generated with immunoSEQ multiplex PCR, while TCRdb's copy carries only in-frame clones and drops some. The sample carries 140,000 to 150,000 clones, under 60% recorded once. Punch biopsies of lesional scalp, plus peripheral blood, were taken from alopecia areata patients. Trimming removed 4 bases from V and 2 bases from J, with 8 bases in between. Germline V CDR1 and CDR2: ENHRY, SYGVKD. The CDR3 extends over 13 amino acids. As regards this clone: Its specificity is not known.

The chain links TRBV10-3 to TRBJ2-5, with D possibly TRBD1 on 6 matching bases. The TCR originated in a human donor with alopecia areata. Here the sequenced sample was CD4+ T cells sorted from blood, taken at week 0. CDR3 sequence: CAISGTVQETQYF. CDR3 bases: TGTGCCATCAGTGGGACAGTACAAGAGACCCAGTACTTC.